The rows below give T cell receptor beta chains drawn from one sample of a study of cytomegalovirus exposure and HLA in healthy donors. Measured with immunoSEQ multiplex PCR; TCRdb has only the in-frame clones, and not every one. The profile shows over 150,000 clones, approximately 80% of them singletons. Sequencing was carried out using PBMCs. These receptors all stem from a man aged 25 to 40 in good health and CMV-seropositive. CDR3s include the opening cysteine and the closing phenylalanine or tryptophan. The order of the fields is clone size, D gene, V gene, J gene, CDR3 DNA, CDR3 protein. The D gene is left open where the match is weak. Clone size is not always given. Where it is, it says once, few, many or a class for expanded clones.

clone_size: once
d_call: -
v_call: TRBV5-4
j_call: TRBJ2-3
cdr3_nt: TGTGCCAGCAGCCGGACAGCAGCGGAAGGCACAGATACGCAGTATTTT
cdr3_aa: CASSRTAAEGTDTQYF

clone_size: -
d_call: -
v_call: TRBV4-2
j_call: TRBJ1-5
cdr3_nt: TGTGCCAGCAGCCAAGATCGATGGGGCACTAATCAGCCCCAGCATTTT
cdr3_aa: CASSQDRWGTNQPQHF

clone_size: -
d_call: -
v_call: TRBV5-4
j_call: TRBJ2-2
cdr3_nt: TGTGCCAGCAGCTCTCGGGTTGACGGGACTACCGGGGAGCTGTTTTTT
cdr3_aa: CASSSRVDGTTGELFF

clone_size: -
d_call: TRBD2
v_call: TRBV19
j_call: TRBJ2-5
cdr3_nt: TGTGCCAGTAGTACTCCACTAGCGGGACGTAAAAGGACCCAGTACTTC
cdr3_aa: CASSTPLAGRKRTQYF

clone_size: few
d_call: -
v_call: TRBV5-1
j_call: TRBJ1-2
cdr3_nt: TGCGCCAGCACCTTACACAGGGCATCGAAATATGGCTACACCTTC
cdr3_aa: CASTLHRASKYGYTF

clone_size: -
d_call: -
v_call: TRBV6-5
j_call: TRBJ2-5
cdr3_nt: TGTGCCAGCAGTTACTCGTCAGGGGAGACCCAGTACTTC
cdr3_aa: CASSYSSGETQYF

clone_size: -
d_call: -
v_call: TRBV28
j_call: TRBJ1-1
cdr3_nt: TGTGCCAGCAGTTTATGGTCCAATTCGAACACTGAAGCTTTCTTT
cdr3_aa: CASSLWSNSNTEAFF

clone_size: once
d_call: -
v_call: TRBV15
j_call: TRBJ1-2
cdr3_nt: TGTGCCACCAGCAGAGATCTGACTGATGATGGCTACACCTTC
cdr3_aa: CATSRDLTDDGYTF

clone_size: -
d_call: TRBD2
v_call: TRBV7-6
j_call: TRBJ2-7
cdr3_nt: TGTGCCAGCAGCTTACAGTCTAGCGGCTCCTACGAGCAGTACTTC
cdr3_aa: CASSLQSSGSYEQYF

clone_size: -
d_call: -
v_call: TRBV29-1
j_call: TRBJ2-7
cdr3_nt: TGCAGCGTAGCTACAGGACAGTCCCCCTACGAGCAGTACTTC
cdr3_aa: CSVATGQSPYEQYF

clone_size: -
d_call: TRBD2
v_call: TRBV9
j_call: TRBJ2-7
cdr3_nt: TGTGCCAGCAGTTACGGGACTAGCGGCTACGAGCAGTACTTC
cdr3_aa: CASSYGTSGYEQYF

clone_size: -
d_call: TRBD1
v_call: TRBV6-5
j_call: TRBJ1-5
cdr3_nt: TGTGCCAGCAGAGACGGGACAGGTAGCAATCAGCCCCAGCATTTT
cdr3_aa: CASRDGTGSNQPQHF

clone_size: few
d_call: -
v_call: TRBV5-1
j_call: TRBJ2-1
cdr3_nt: TGCGCCAGCAGCTTGTCGGGTTCGGGTAGCTCCTACAATGAGCAGTTCTTC
cdr3_aa: CASSLSGSGSSYNEQFF

clone_size: few
d_call: -
v_call: TRBV27
j_call: TRBJ2-1
cdr3_nt: TGTGCCAGCAGTCCGACTTCCTACAATGAGCAGTTCTTC
cdr3_aa: CASSPTSYNEQFF

clone_size: -
d_call: -
v_call: TRBV28
j_call: TRBJ2-2
cdr3_nt: TGTGCCAGCAGTCCCCGACAGGACACCGGGGAGCTGTTTTTT
cdr3_aa: CASSPRQDTGELFF

clone_size: -
d_call: -
v_call: TRBV10-2
j_call: TRBJ2-5
cdr3_nt: TGCGCCAGCAGTGAGTCGGGAGCCGGGTGGGAGACCCAGTACTTC
cdr3_aa: CASSESGAGWETQYF

clone_size: few
d_call: -
v_call: TRBV29-1
j_call: TRBJ2-3
cdr3_nt: TGCAGCGTTGAAGGGAGACAGCTAGGTACGCAGTATTTT
cdr3_aa: CSVEGRQLGTQYF

clone_size: -
d_call: -
v_call: TRBV5-4
j_call: TRBJ2-3
cdr3_nt: TGTGCCAGCAGTCGATCAGACAGGACTTACACAGATACGCAGTATTTT
cdr3_aa: CASSRSDRTYTDTQYF

clone_size: -
d_call: TRBD2
v_call: TRBV11-2
j_call: TRBJ2-5
cdr3_nt: TGTGCCAGCAGCCAAACCATTAGCGGGAGGGAACGAGAGACCCAGTACTTC
cdr3_aa: CASSQTISGRERETQYF

clone_size: -
d_call: TRBD1
v_call: TRBV7-9
j_call: TRBJ1-2
cdr3_nt: TGTGCCAGCAGCCACTCACAACAAGAGACCGGGACAGGTCGTGGCTACACCTTC
cdr3_aa: CASSHSQQETGTGRGYTF

clone_size: -
d_call: TRBD1
v_call: TRBV25-1
j_call: TRBJ2-1
cdr3_nt: TGTGCCAGCAGTGACCCCTTAGGGACAGGGTACTACAATGAGCAGTTCTTC
cdr3_aa: CASSDPLGTGYYNEQFF

clone_size: -
d_call: TRBD1
v_call: TRBV11-3
j_call: TRBJ1-1
cdr3_nt: TGTGCCAGCAGCAGCAGCCGGGACAGTGAAGCTTTCTTT
cdr3_aa: CASSSSRDSEAFF

clone_size: -
d_call: TRBD2
v_call: TRBV30
j_call: TRBJ2-7
cdr3_nt: TGTGCCTGGGATCCTACTAGCGGGAGTTTAGGCGAGCAGTACTTC
cdr3_aa: CAWDPTSGSLGEQYF

clone_size: -
d_call: TRBD1
v_call: TRBV5-5
j_call: TRBJ2-2
cdr3_nt: TGTGCCAGCAGCTCCGGTGTTTTACAGGGGACCGGGGAGCTGTTTTTT
cdr3_aa: CASSSGVLQGTGELFF

clone_size: few
d_call: -
v_call: TRBV6-6
j_call: TRBJ2-5
cdr3_nt: TGTGCCAGCAGTTACCGGCTGCGGGAGACCCAGTACTTC
cdr3_aa: CASSYRLRETQYF

clone_size: -
d_call: -
v_call: TRBV18
j_call: TRBJ2-5
cdr3_nt: TGTGCCAGCTCACCACCGTTTAGACAAGAGACCCAGTACTTC
cdr3_aa: CASSPPFRQETQYF

clone_size: -
d_call: TRBD1
v_call: TRBV7-8
j_call: TRBJ2-5
cdr3_nt: TGTGCCAGCAGCTTTTCCGGGACAGGCAGTTCCTCCTACAAGCAGTACTTC
cdr3_aa: CASSFSGTGSSSYKQYF